This TCR beta chain was retrieved from a study of cytomegalovirus exposure and HLA in healthy donors. The wider study: Within an early data release were tens of millions of unique TCRs drawn from HLA-typed donors. Around 83% of more than 300 genotyped donors fell in the Caucasian-associated ancestry cluster. Findings of the study overall: An ancestry cluster, one associated with Asian ancestry, reportedly showed fewer N-insertions than the approximately 670-donor mean in a later analysis. Sequencing likely produced, as an artifact, a cluster of highly shared sequence variants.

PCR amplification relied on 60 Vbeta primers (plus 13 Jbeta primers). Repertoires were generated with immunoSEQ multiplex PCR, while TCRdb's copy carries only in-frame clones and drops some. The data show 54,000 or so clones, roughly 70% seen once. Note on this clone: The target antigen is unknown.

The CDR3 runs to 12 residues. Germline CDR1 SGHNT, CDR2 YYREEE (reference sequence). This TCR was sampled from a woman aged 60-75 years in good health and CMV-seropositive. The sample consisted of PBMCs. The chain carries TRBV5-4 and TRBJ2-5, with 9 bases matching TRBD1. The end of the DNA aligns better with TRBJ2-7, so the J call may be wrong. CDR3 region: CASGTGYHEQYF. The DNA of the CDR3 is TGTGCCAGCGGGACAGGGTACCACGAGCAGTACTTC.